Here is one T cell receptor (beta chain) with its context. Researchers took RNA transcripts and amplified the TCR beta CDR3 regions from them. First-round RT-PCR of the TCR CDR3 relied on the HTBI primer set. TCRdb re-derived calls from the multiplex PCR reads in MiXCR, one entry per CDR3 protein. Among about 210,000 distinct CDR3 sequences listed, 15% to 20% were seen once. The study left out patients who had uncontrolled infection, other autoimmune disease, pregnancy or lactation. The data belong to a study of T cells in Graves' hyperthyroidism and ophthalmopathy. Unmatched junction bases numbered 4, after V lost 0 bases and J lost 5 bases. The germline gives CDR1 SGHNT, CDR2 YYREEE (reference sequence). This CDR3 has 14 amino acids.

The gene calls are TRBV5-4 and TRBJ2-7; 8 bases line up with TRBD1. The source material was blood. This TCR derives from a man over 45 with Graves' hyperthyroidism. The CDR3 DNA sequence: TGTGCCAGCAGCTTGGCAGGGGGCAGAGACGAGCAGTACTTC. Translation: CASSLAGGRDEQYF.